Presented here are 2 T cell receptor beta chains from one specimen sequenced in a study of Graves' ophthalmopathy and Graves' hyperthyroidism. Amplified TCR beta CDR3 regions were obtained using RNA transcripts as template. HTBI-primed first-round RT-PCR preceded second-round multiplex PCR. TCRdb recomputed calls from the multiplex PCR reads with MiXCR, one row per CDR3 protein. Of around 1.1 million distinct CDR3 sequences listed, 35% to 40% are singletons. The sample was peripheral blood or thyroid tissue (not recorded which). These receptor sequences come from an adult man with Graves' hyperthyroidism.

Notes on this clonotype: A much larger clone sits a single nucleotide away, making a read error possible. The chain uses TRBV7-8 and TRBJ1-2; D uncertain. The CDR3 has 13 amino acids. The germline gives CDR1 SGHVS, CDR2 FQNEAQ. The CDR3 nucleotides are TGTGCCAGCAGCCCCCCGGGCAGCTCTGGCTGCACCTTC. This gives the protein CASSPPGSSGCTF.

The chain uses TRBV7-2 and TRBJ1-5; D is undetermined. Trimming removed 5 bases from V and 13 bases from J, with 6 bases in between. Per the germline V gene, CDR1 is SGHTA and CDR2 is FQGNSA. The CDR3 covers 9 residues. The DNA for the CDR3 is TGTGCCAGCAGCCCAAGACAGCATTTT. It codes for CASSPRQHF.